This TCR beta chain originates from a study of T cell responses to AZD1222 COVID-19 vaccine. Study observations and caveats: Reportedly, nearly half of unique spike TCRs recognized epitopes outside B.1.351/B.1.1.7 mutations.

Comment on this clone: Its antigen remains unidentified.

Data came from immunoSEQ multiplex PCR; TCRdb stores just in-frame clones and leaves some out. Among roughly 180,000 clones listed, 90% to 95% were seen once. Trimming removed 4 bases from V and 8 bases from J, with 22 bases in between. CDR3 length: 16 residues. Germline CDR1 is SGHRS and CDR2 is YFSETQ. The chain has TRBV5-1 and TRBJ2-1, with D possibly matching TRBD1 (6 bases). This clonotype was sampled from an adult who received the MenACWY meningococcal vaccine as a control. Source: peripheral blood, taken 28 days after the second dose of the MenACWY control vaccine. This CDR3 is CASSPGSGHFIDEQFF. As DNA, the CDR3 is TGCGCCAGCAGCCCTGGTTCGGGACACTTCATTGATGAGCAGTTCTTC.